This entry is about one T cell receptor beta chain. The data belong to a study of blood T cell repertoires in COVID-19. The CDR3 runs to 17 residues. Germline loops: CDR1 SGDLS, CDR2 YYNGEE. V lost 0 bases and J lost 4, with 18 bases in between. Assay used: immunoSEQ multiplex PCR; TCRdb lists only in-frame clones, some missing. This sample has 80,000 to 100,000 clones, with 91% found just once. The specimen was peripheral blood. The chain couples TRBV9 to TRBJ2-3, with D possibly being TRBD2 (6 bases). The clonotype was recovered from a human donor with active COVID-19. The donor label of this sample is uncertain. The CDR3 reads CASSVGSGRGEADTQYF. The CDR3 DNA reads TGTGCCAGCAGCGTAGGGTCCGGGCGAGGGGAGGCAGATACGCAGTATTTT. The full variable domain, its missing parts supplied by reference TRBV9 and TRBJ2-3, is DSGVTQTPKHLITATGQRVTLRCSPRSGDLSVYWYQQSLDQGLQFLIQYYNGEERAKGNILERFSAQQFPDLHSELNLSSLELGDSALYFCASSVGSGRGEADTQYFGPGTRLTVL.